These T cell receptor beta chains were read from a single sample in a study of technical replicates of blood from several donors. TCRdb keeps only in-frame clones here, not all; method: immunoSEQ multiplex PCR. The data contain 55,000 to 75,000 clones, more than 75% of them singletons. The sample was PBMCs. The receptors originated from a human donor in good health. Some clones in this sample may be carry-over from other donors' samples. The conserved cysteine and the conserved F or W are not part of the CDR3 here. Each record gives: V gene, J gene, CDR3 protein.

v_gene: TRBV7-9; j_gene: TRBJ2-7; CDR3aa: ASSLGGLAEDEQY
v_gene: TRBV5-1; j_gene: TRBJ1-1; CDR3aa: ASSFQTGVNTEAF
v_gene: TRBV9; j_gene: TRBJ2-3; CDR3aa: ASSVAGTRADTQY
v_gene: TRBV2; j_gene: TRBJ2-4; CDR3aa: ASGQGLDKNIQY
v_gene: TRBV18; j_gene: TRBJ1-6; CDR3aa: ASSPRTGKDNSPLH
v_gene: TRBV4-2; j_gene: TRBJ2-3; CDR3aa: ASSQDFPASSGATDTQY
v_gene: TRBV5-4; j_gene: TRBJ2-5; CDR3aa: ASSPGLAETGETQY
v_gene: TRBV4-1; j_gene: TRBJ1-4; CDR3aa: ASSQVGTGNEKLF
v_gene: TRBV6-1; j_gene: TRBJ2-2; CDR3aa: ASRGLENTGELF
v_gene: TRBV5-1; j_gene: TRBJ1-2; CDR3aa: ASSVGQGAHGYT
v_gene: TRBV11-2; j_gene: TRBJ2-5; CDR3aa: ASSLDGGGARATQY